One and the same sample provided the 14 T cell receptor beta chains below, sequenced in a study of OX40 agonist ivuxolimab in advanced cancers. Libraries were prepared by immunoSEQ multiplex PCR; TCRdb keeps only in-frame clonotypes and omits some of them. There are around 53,000 clones in the sample; 85% occur only once, and roughly 22% lies in the top ten. This specimen was CD4+ or CD8+ T cells sorted from blood, taken in a trial of the OX40 agonist ivuxolimab. The receptors originated from an adult with an advanced solid tumor such as melanoma, head and neck, liver or kidney cancer.

The J gene is TRBJ1-6, the V gene TRBV27; 7 bases align to TRBD1. The CDR3 extends over 15 amino acids. V lost 5 bases to trimming and J lost 10 bases; unmatched junction nucleotides: 11. Germline CDR1 MNHEY, CDR2 SMNVEV (reference sequence). This CDR3 is CASSAPTGPNSPLHF. CDR3 nucleotide sequence: TGTGCCAGCAGTGCCCCGACAGGGCCCAACTCACCCCTCCACTTT.

The chain uses TRBV6-1 and TRBJ2-1; D unresolved. Trimming left V 0 bases short and J 3 bases short, with 9 bases between. CDR1 is MNHNS, CDR2 SASEGT, per germline. There are 15 residues in the CDR3. The CDR3 sequence: CASSEAVSRYNEQFF. CDR3 DNA: TGTGCCAGCAGTGAAGCGGTTAGTCGCTACAATGAGCAGTTCTTC.

The rearrangement joins TRBV14 to TRBJ2-1; D is unresolved. V was pared by 1 base and J by 1 base, with 8 bases between. CDR3 length: 15 amino acids. Germline V gives CDR1 SGHDN, CDR2 FVKESK. The CDR3 is CASSQVADSYNEQFF. The CDR3 DNA reads as TGTGCCAGCAGCCAAGTAGCTGATTCCTACAATGAGCAGTTCTTC.

The V call is TRBV5-6, the J call TRBJ1-6, with TRBD1 identical over 7 bases. The CDR3 covers 14 residues. V shed 2 bases and J 7 bases; nucleotides not matched to a gene: 3. From germline, CDR1 is SGHDT and CDR2 YYEEEE. CDR3 protein: CASSFPGQNSPLHF. DNA of the CDR3: TGTGCCAGCAGCTTTCCGGGACAGAATTCACCCCTCCACTTT.

The chain has TRBV29-1 and TRBJ2-1, with no clear D. The V gene's germline CDR1 is SQVTM and CDR2 ANQGSEA. V was pared by 7 bases and J by 12 bases, with 7 bases between. The CDR3 runs 8 residues. This chain's CDR3 is CSEWGQFF. For the CDR3, the DNA is TGCAGCGAGTGGGGGCAGTTCTTC.

CDR3 loop: CASSHGTYGTGELFF. CDR3 in DNA: TGTGCCAGTAGCCACGGGACATACGGGACCGGGGAGCTGTTTTTT. The chain uses TRBV19 and TRBJ2-2; tentative D call: TRBD1 (6 bases). The germline CDR1 and CDR2 sequences are LNHDA and SQIVND (reference sequence). Deletions cut 6 bases from V and 5 bases from J, with 16 bases between. The CDR3 has 15 residues.

This chain uses TRBV7-8 with TRBJ1-1; D unclear. Germline loops: CDR1 SGHVS, CDR2 FQNEAQ. This CDR3 spans 14 amino acids. The V end lost 7 bases, the J end lost 0 bases, and 12 bases lay between the germline ends. The CDR3: CASTQDTMNTEAFF. The CDR3 nucleotides are TGTGCCAGCACCCAAGACACCATGAACACTGAAGCTTTCTTT.

CDR3 amino acids: CASSQTGTKVTEAFF. In nucleotides, the CDR3 is TGCGCCAGCAGCCAGACCGGGACTAAGGTCACTGAAGCTTTCTTT. This chain uses TRBV4-1 with TRBJ1-1, with D maybe TRBD1 (5 bases). From germline, CDR1 is MGHRA and CDR2 YSYEKL. V was pared by 3 bases and J by 4 bases, with 15 bases between. This CDR3 spans 15 amino acids.

The chain has TRBV15 and TRBJ2-1, with 8 bases aligning to TRBD1. Germline CDR1 reads LNHNV; CDR2 reads YYDKDF (reference sequence). The CDR3 totals 15 residues. V shed 3 bases, J shed 6 bases, and the junction held 7 bases outside the gene matches. CDR3 DNA sequence: TGTGCCACCAGCAGGGACAGGGAGAACACCAATGAGCAGTTCTTC. This encodes CATSRDRENTNEQFF.

J is TRBJ2-2 and V is TRBV10-2; D gene unclear. V dropped 8 bases and J dropped 6 bases, with 4 bases sitting between them. This CDR3 is 10 amino acids long. CDR1 is WSHSY and CDR2 is SAAADI in the germline V gene. CDR3 in DNA: TGCGCCAGCCGATCCGGGGAGCTGTTTTTT. Translating gives CASRSGELFF.

The chain uses TRBV19 and TRBJ1-2; no reliable D call. This CDR3 contains 14 residues. CDR1 is LNHDA, CDR2 SQIVND, per germline (reference sequence). Deletions cut 1 base from V and 8 bases from J, with 14 bases between. CDR3 sequence (DNA): TGTGCCAGTAGTATAGGCGCAGGTTCAGAGGGCTACACCTTC. This encodes CASSIGAGSEGYTF. The whole variable domain, remainder taken from reference TRBV19 and TRBJ1-2, is DGGITQSPKYLFRKEGQNVTLSCEQNLNHDAMYWYRQDPGQGLRLIYYSQIVNDFQKGDIAEGYSVSREKKESFPLTVTSAQKNPTAFYLCASSIGAGSEGYTFGSGTRLTVV.

V is TRBV21-1 and J is TRBJ2-2; TRBD1, the table's D call, was not compared with the DNA. TRBV21-1 is a listed pseudogene. CDR3 size: 15 residues. CDR3 loop: CASSTRGTGAGELFF. The CDR3 DNA reads TGTGCCAGCAGCACGAGGGGGACAGGGGCCGGGGAGCTGTTTTTT.

The J gene is TRBJ2-4, the V gene TRBV4-1, with a tentative D call TRBD2 (5 bases). The germline V and J ends were trimmed by 0 bases and 6 bases, with 12 bases remaining between them. The germline V gene has CDR1 MGHRA and CDR2 YSYEKL. The CDR3 consists of 15 residues. CDR3 sequence: CASSQDAGSGNIQYF. In DNA form, the CDR3 reads TGCGCCAGCAGCCAAGATGCGGGTTCGGGAAACATTCAGTACTTC.

This chain connects TRBV7-2 to TRBJ2-1, with 12 bases that match TRBD2. V was clipped by 5 bases and J by 0 bases; unmatched bases: 8. There are 18 residues in the CDR3. Looked up from germline, CDR1 is SGHTA and CDR2 is FQGNSA. CDR3 sequence (DNA): TGTGCCAGCAGCCCCCGCCCGGGACTAGCGGGCTCCTACAATGAGCAGTTCTTC. This translates into CASSPRPGLAGSYNEQFF. The whole variable domain, remainder taken from reference TRBV7-2 and TRBJ2-1, is GAGVSQSPSNKVTEKGKDVELRCDPISGHTALYWYRQSLGQGLEFLIYFQGNSAPDKSGLPSDRFSAERTGGSVSTLTIQRTQQEDSAVYLCASSPRPGLAGSYNEQFFGPGTRLTVL.